A single T cell receptor (beta chain) is shown here with its context. What it binds is not known. The record originates from a study of circulating and synovial CD4+ cells in juvenile arthritis. Sorted cells were HLA-DR+CD14-CD3+CD4+CD25low/- peripheral blood cells. The CDR3 covers 18 residues. The ends lost 0 bases at V and 5 bases at J; junction bases unmatched: 13. In germline, CDR1 is GTSNPN, CDR2 SVGIG (reference sequence). Findings and caveats of the study: Bulk blood CD4 samples held at least an order of magnitude more or fewer genomes than CPL.

Only in-frame clones appear in the TCRdb table, and some are missing; sequencing was by immunoSEQ multiplex PCR. The table includes 2,200 or so clones, about 91% detected once. The material sequenced was HLA-DR+ CD4+ T cells from blood. The subset was: circulating pathogenic-like lymphocytes, sorted as HLA-DR+CD14-CD3+CD4+CD25low/- blood T cells. This rearrangement joins TRBV30 to TRBJ2-1; 10 bases fit TRBD2. This TCR was recovered from a human donor with juvenile idiopathic arthritis. Here the CDR3 DNA reads TGTGCCTGGAGTGTACTAGGGGTTAGCGGGGGGCCCGACAATGAGCAGTTCTTC. It yields the protein CAWSVLGVSGGPDNEQFF.